These 32 T cell receptor beta chains came from one sample sequenced in a study of CD8 T cells in ankylosing spondylitis. Study outcomes and limitations: Made up of about eight highly homologous variants, a TCR beta motif appeared characteristic of ankylosing spondylitis blood.

MiXCR was run by TCRdb on the 5' RACE reads, yielding one entry per CDR3 protein. The top ten hold around 3.5% of the sample, which has 500,000 or so distinct CDR3 sequences, under 5.5% seen once. These TCRs are of unknown antigen specificity. Specimen: blood, either unsorted or a sorted T cell fraction (not recorded which). The receptors were gathered from a male donor with ankylosing spondylitis.

This clonotype was seen repeatedly, ten times or more. The V call is TRBV7-6, the J call TRBJ2-2; possible D gene TRBD2, 5 bases. The CDR3 sequence is 12 residues long. Per germline, CDR1 SGHVS and CDR2 FNYEAQ. V dropped 5 bases and J dropped 6 bases, with 7 bases sitting between them. The DNA for the CDR3 is TGTGCCAGCAGCCCGGGGTCCGGGGAGCTGTTTTTT. Translation gives CASSPGSGELFF.

The CDR3 spells CASSAQDRALYGYTF. In DNA form, the CDR3 reads TGTGCCAGCAGTGCCCAGGACAGAGCTCTCTATGGCTACACCTTC. The chain recombines TRBV6-2 or TRBV6-3 with TRBJ1-2; tentative D call: TRBD1 (6 bases). The CDR3 length is 15 residues. CDR1 is MNHEY and CDR2 is SVGEGT in the germline V gene. V lost 5 bases and J lost 4, with 17 bases in between.

This clonotype was observed at least ten times. The V and J genes are TRBV4-2 and TRBJ1-1; perhaps TRBD1 as D (6 bases). Germline V CDR1 and CDR2: LGHNA, YNFKEQ. The length of the CDR3 is 13 residues. V was trimmed by 1 base and J by 5 bases, leaving 8 bases between them. The CDR3 sequence is CASSQVTGTEAFF. The CDR3 DNA follows: TGTGCCAGCAGCCAAGTGACAGGAACTGAAGCTTTCTTT.

This clonotype was detected many times. The genes are TRBV6-5 and TRBJ1-2; D is possibly TRBD1 (5 bases). Between the trimmed V and J ends, which lost 6 bases and 7 bases, there was a span of 12 bases. This CDR3 is 12 amino acids long. CDR1 MNHEY and CDR2 SVGAGI come from the germline V gene. CDR3 sequence: CASSLRGFGYTF. CDR3 nucleotide sequence: TGTGCCAGCAGCCTGAGGGGATTTGGCTACACCTTC.

This clonotype was detected ten times or more. The gene calls are TRBV7-9 and TRBJ2-3, with D maybe TRBD1 (5 bases). The length of the CDR3 is 14 residues. Germline lookup yields CDR1 SEHNR and CDR2 FQNEAQ (reference sequence). Trimming took 5 bases from V and 2 from J, leaving 11 bases between them. Here the CDR3 DNA reads TGTGCCAGCAGCCGACAGAGCACCACAGATACGCAGTATTTT. This sequence encodes CASSRQSTTDTQYF.

This clonotype was picked up a small number of times. This chain joins TRBV20-1 and TRBJ2-3, with D possibly TRBD2 on 6 matching bases. Germline V CDR1 and CDR2: DFQATT, SNEGSKA (reference sequence). The CDR3 runs 15 residues. CDR3 DNA: TGCTCGATAAGGGACTTTAAGAGTTCTGTTGATACGCAGTATTTT. Protein: CSIRDFKSSVDTQYF.

This clonotype was recorded at least ten times. This chain connects TRBV14 to TRBJ1-1; the D gene is possibly TRBD1 (5 bases). The CDR3 is 15 residues long. V was trimmed by 4 bases and J by 4 bases, leaving 16 bases between them. Looked up from germline, CDR1 is SGHDN and CDR2 is FVKESK. The CDR3 here is CASSLVLGAITEAFF. In DNA, the CDR3 is TGTGCCAGCAGCCTAGTGCTAGGGGCCATCACTGAAGCTTTCTTT.

Regarding this clonotype: A read error is possible here, since a much larger clone lies one base away. The V call is TRBV18, the J call TRBJ2-1; D possibly corresponds to TRBD2 (6 bases). The germline V gene encodes CDR1 KGHSH and CDR2 LQKENI. The CDR3 length is 14 residues. CDR3 sequence reads: CASSPTGLNNEQLF. In nucleotides, the CDR3 is TGTGCCAGCTCACCAACGGGACTCAACAATGAGCAGCTCTTC.

This clonotype was seen a handful of times. The chain combines TRBV2 with TRBJ1-2; tentatively, D is TRBD1 (6 bases). CDR3 length: 15 amino acids. Germline CDR1 is SNHLY and CDR2 is FYNNEI. V was cut by 8 bases and J by 4 bases, with 20 bases left in between. As DNA, the CDR3 is TGTGCCAGCGTGGATGATCAGGGGAATAGCTATGGCTACACCTTC. Encoded protein: CASVDDQGNSYGYTF.

This clonotype was observed many times. The chain combines TRBV7-8 with TRBJ2-1; TRBD2 matches 13 bases. The CDR3 runs 17 residues. J was trimmed by 3 bases and V by 6 bases; bases with no gene match: 8. In germline, CDR1 is SGHVS, CDR2 FQNEAQ. The CDR3, as DNA: TGTGCCAGCAGTTCCCGGGGGACTAGCGGGAACTACAATGAGCAGTTCTTC. Encoded protein: CASSSRGTSGNYNEQFF.

The table lists this clonotype with many counts. The chain couples TRBV5-1 to TRBJ1-1; D might be TRBD1 (6 bases). V was shortened by 0 bases and J by 7 bases, with 22 bases between the two germline ends. CDR3 length equals 17 residues. Per germline, CDR1 SGHRS and CDR2 YFSETQ. CDR3 DNA: TGCGCCAGCAGCTTGGTGGCCCCCCTCAGGGGATTGGGTGAAGCTTTCTTT. Its protein product is CASSLVAPLRGLGEAFF.

This clonotype has ten or more counts. The rearrangement joins TRBV29-1 to TRBJ2-1; D unclear. This CDR3 spans 14 amino acids. V gave up 5 bases and J gave up 0 bases, with 11 bases separating them. CDR1 and CDR2 (germline): SQVTM, ANQGSEA. The CDR3 DNA is TGCAGCGTTAGATGGGGTAACTCCTACAATGAGCAGTTCTTC. The encoded protein is CSVRWGNSYNEQFF.

This clonotype was found many times. The chain carries TRBV6-5 and TRBJ2-1; 9 bases align to TRBD2. The CDR3 runs to 15 residues. The V segment lost 2 bases and the J segment 7 bases; nucleotides outside the gene matches: 6. Germline V lookup: CDR1 MNHEY, CDR2 SVGAGI. Here the CDR3 DNA reads TGTGCCAGCAGTTACCAGTTAGCGGGAGTTAATGAGCAGTTCTTC. This encodes CASSYQLAGVNEQFF.

This clonotype was seen many times. The J gene is TRBJ1-2, the V gene TRBV20-1; D is uncertain. Germline CDR1 and CDR2: DFQATT and SNEGSKA (reference sequence). Trimming pared 0 bases from V and 2 bases from J, leaving 1 base between. The CDR3 totals 11 residues. CDR3 amino acids: CSARENYGYTF. CDR3 nucleotides: TGCAGTGCTAGAGAAAACTATGGCTACACCTTC.

This clonotype was observed at least ten times. The chain recombines TRBV4-1 with TRBJ2-3; TRBD1 might be the D (5 bases). V was pared by 0 bases and J by 2 bases, with 15 bases between. The CDR3 extends over 17 amino acids. Germline values: CDR1 MGHRA, CDR2 YSYEKL. CDR3 sequence reads: CASSQDSTAGPTDTQYF. CDR3 nucleotide sequence: TGCGCCAGCAGCCAAGATAGTACGGCAGGGCCCACAGATACGCAGTATTTT.

This clonotype was seen many times. The chain joins TRBV7-9 to TRBJ2-7; D might be TRBD2 (5 bases). Germline lookup yields CDR1 SEHNR and CDR2 FQNEAQ (reference sequence). Trimming took off 5 bases at V and 1 base at J, with 12 bases between the two ends. The CDR3 length is 14 residues. Here the CDR3 reads CASSPGISSYEQYF. DNA of the CDR3: TGTGCCAGCAGCCCCGGGATTTCTTCCTACGAGCAGTACTTC.

This clonotype has at least ten counts. In DNA, the CDR3 is TGTGCCAGCGGGCGGGAACAGCCCCAGCATTTT. The encoded protein is CASGREQPQHF. The chain carries TRBV12-3 or TRBV12-4 and TRBJ1-5, with D unclear. CDR3 length: 11 amino acids. With 8 bases removed from V and 7 bases from J, the gap between germline ends came to 9 bases.

As concerns this clonotype: A much larger clone is a single base away; this may be a read error. The J gene is TRBJ2-2, the V gene TRBV29-1; maybe TRBD2 (6 bases). This CDR3 contains 14 residues. Germline-derived CDR1 and CDR2 are SQVTM and ANQGSEA. The CDR3 nucleotides are TGCAGCGTTGAACGGGACTCAGTCACCGTGGAGCTGTTTTTT. This codes for CSVERDSVTVELFF.

This clonotype was detected ten times or more. The chain is built from TRBV7-9 and TRBJ2-5, with D unclear. The length of the CDR3 is 15 residues. The germline V gene has CDR1 SEHNR and CDR2 FQNEAQ (reference sequence). The V gene lost 6 bases and the J gene lost 0 bases, with 14 bases spanning the gap. The CDR3 reads CASSSDAWYQETQYF. The CDR3 nucleotides are TGTGCCAGCAGTTCGGACGCGTGGTACCAAGAGACCCAGTACTTC.

This clonotype showed up many times. The chain recombines TRBV5-1 with TRBJ1-2; D gene unclear. The germline V gene encodes CDR1 SGHRS and CDR2 YFSETQ. The CDR3 is 15 residues long. The V end was cut by 0 bases, the J end by 3 bases, with 12 bases between. The CDR3: CASSLDSYLHYGYTF. The CDR3 DNA reads as TGCGCCAGCAGCTTGGACTCGTACTTGCACTATGGCTACACCTTC. Full variable domain (remainder filled in from reference TRBV5-1 and TRBJ1-2): KAGVTQTPRYLIKTRGQQVTLSCSPISGHRSVSWYQQTPGQGLQFLFEYFSETQRNKGNFPGRFSGRQFSNSRSEMNVSTLELGDSALYLCASSLDSYLHYGYTFGSGTRLTVV.

The sample holds many counts of this clonotype. The chain carries TRBV10-2 and TRBJ1-5; 7 bases are a match to TRBD1. V was clipped by 4 bases and J by 5 bases; unmatched bases: 8. The CDR3 is 15 amino acids. Germline CDR1 WSHSY, CDR2 SAAADI. The CDR3 spells CASSVTGNLHQPQHF. CDR3 DNA sequence: TGCGCCAGCAGTGTGACAGGGAACCTTCATCAGCCCCAGCATTTT.

This clonotype occurred many times. The CDR3 is CSGGRSSYNEQFF. CDR3 coding DNA: TGCAGTGGGGGCAGGAGCTCCTACAATGAGCAGTTCTTC. V gene TRBV20-1 combines with J gene TRBJ2-1; perhaps TRBD1 as D (5 bases). The V gene lost 7 bases and the J gene lost 0 bases, with 10 bases spanning the gap. The CDR3 consists of 13 residues. Germline-derived CDR1 and CDR2 are DFQATT and SNEGSKA (reference sequence).

This clonotype was observed many times. The chain couples TRBV7-2 to TRBJ1-1; 7 bases line up with TRBD1. Trimming at V came to 4 bases and at J to 4 bases, leaving 15 bases not matched to a gene. Germline CDR1 is SGHTA and CDR2 is FQGNSA. CDR3 length: 17 amino acids. This chain's CDR3 is CASSSLYRGGRSTEAFF. In nucleotides, the CDR3 is TGTGCCAGCAGCTCGCTTTACAGGGGCGGGAGGAGCACTGAAGCTTTCTTT.

This clonotype was counted ten times or more. This sequence joins TRBV29-1 and TRBJ2-7; maybe TRBD1 (5 bases). With 5 bases removed from V and 0 bases from J, the gap between germline ends came to 8 bases. CDR3 length: 12 amino acids. CDR1 and CDR2 (germline): SQVTM, ANQGSEA. The CDR3 DNA is TGCAGCGTTCAAGGGGTCTCCTACGAGCAGTACTTC. Protein sequence: CSVQGVSYEQYF.

The table lists this clonotype with many counts. The V call is TRBV5-5, the J call TRBJ2-7; no clear D gene. CDR1 is SGHKS and CDR2 is YYEKEE in the germline V gene (reference sequence). The CDR3 spans 13 residues. V dropped 1 base and J dropped 4 bases, with 9 bases sitting between them. This chain's CDR3 is CASSLWGSYEQYF. The CDR3 DNA sequence: TGTGCCAGCAGCTTGTGGGGATCTTACGAGCAGTACTTC.

This clonotype was recorded at least ten times. This sequence joins TRBV20-1 and TRBJ1-5; D is undetermined. V lost 6 bases and J lost 4, with 13 bases in between. The CDR3 is 13 residues long. Germline V gene sequence: CDR1 DFQATT, CDR2 SNEGSKA (reference sequence). The CDR3 nucleotides are TGCAGTGCCCCTCAGAGAGGAAATCAGCCCCAGCATTTT. Translated: CSAPQRGNQPQHF.

This clonotype was seen ten or more times. J is TRBJ1-1 and V is TRBV6-1; 10 nucleotides agree with TRBD1. The germline gives CDR1 MNHNS, CDR2 SASEGT. The CDR3 consists of 14 residues. The V and J ends lost 6 bases and 2 bases, in that order; junction bases with no gene match: 3. CDR3 sequence (DNA): TGTGCCAGCAGGGGACAGGGGCCTAACACTGAAGCTTTCTTT. This sequence encodes CASRGQGPNTEAFF.

This clonotype appeared a few times. The V call is TRBV6-1, the J call TRBJ2-7; D is perhaps TRBD1 (5 bases). The CDR3 is 13 residues long. Trimming cost V 1 base and J 9 bases, with 13 bases left between them. Per germline, CDR1 MNHNS and CDR2 SASEGT. CDR3 nucleotides: TGTGCCAGCAGTGAAGATCAGGGCCGGTGGCAGTACTTC. Translation gives CASSEDQGRWQYF.

The chain recombines TRBV10-3 with TRBJ2-1; no reliable D call. Germline lookup yields CDR1 ENHRY and CDR2 SYGVKD. The CDR3 is 14 amino acids. Trimming shortened V by 0 bases and J by 7 bases, and 10 bases separated the two germline ends. CDR3: CAISESIQLNEQFF. In DNA form, the CDR3 reads TGTGCCATCAGTGAGTCGATTCAGCTGAATGAGCAGTTCTTC.

This clonotype has a count of ten or more. The chain is built from TRBV7-2 and TRBJ1-5, with TRBD1 identical over 7 bases. The V and J ends lost 5 bases and 6 bases, in that order; junction bases with no gene match: 16. The CDR3 is 17 residues long. CDR1 is SGHTA and CDR2 is FQGNSA in the germline V gene. In nucleotides, the CDR3 is TGTGCCAGCAGCGGTCTAGGGGCCCCAGGGGGTATTCAGCCCCAGCATTTT. This sequence encodes CASSGLGAPGGIQPQHF.

This clonotype occurred many times. The chain combines TRBV20-1 with TRBJ2-7, with D maybe TRBD2 (6 bases). The V end was cut by 3 bases, the J end by 6 bases, with 12 bases between. Germline values: CDR1 DFQATT, CDR2 SNEGSKA (reference sequence). The CDR3 runs 12 residues. CDR3 amino acids: CSASGSRVEQYF. The CDR3 region has the DNA TGCAGTGCTAGCGGGAGTCGGGTCGAGCAGTACTTC.

This clonotype was detected ten times or more. The chain couples TRBV20-1 to TRBJ1-1; 7 bases line up with TRBD1. V lost 6 bases to trimming and J lost 3 bases; unmatched junction nucleotides: 4. The CDR3 has 12 residues. From germline, CDR1 is DFQATT and CDR2 SNEGSKA (reference sequence). The CDR3 spells CSADQGDTEAFF. The CDR3 region has the DNA TGCAGTGCGGACCAGGGGGACACTGAAGCTTTCTTT.